The table lists the clone carrying this TCR beta chain with many counts. Its antigen is still unknown. This specimen belongs to a study of early T cells in non-severe SARS-CoV-2 infection. As for the study in general: Chains from this unsorted whole-blood bulk RNA could not be paired.

The CDR3 loop spans 13 amino acids. The V gene lost 5 bases and the J gene lost 6 bases, with 13 bases spanning the gap. Germline assignment: CDR1 SGHAT and CDR2 FQNNGV. Attachment of unique molecular identifiers to individual cDNA molecules was performed. TCRdb reprocessed the 5' RACE reads with MiXCR, giving one entry per CDR3 protein. The sample includes about 36,000 distinct CDR3 sequences, 5% to 6.5% of them seen just once. Overall study results and limits: Matching with VDJdb favored anti-spike CD8 responses (missing private and CD4 specificities).

Sequencing used whole blood. This sequence joins TRBV11-2 and TRBJ1-1; D gene ambiguous. The source of this sequence is an adult who was a healthcare worker with PCR-confirmed SARS-CoV-2 infection or an uninfected control (not recorded which). CDR3 nucleotides: TGTGCCAGCAGCCAAAGTTCGGTGGCTGAAGCTTTCTTT. Translation: CASSQSSVAEAFF.